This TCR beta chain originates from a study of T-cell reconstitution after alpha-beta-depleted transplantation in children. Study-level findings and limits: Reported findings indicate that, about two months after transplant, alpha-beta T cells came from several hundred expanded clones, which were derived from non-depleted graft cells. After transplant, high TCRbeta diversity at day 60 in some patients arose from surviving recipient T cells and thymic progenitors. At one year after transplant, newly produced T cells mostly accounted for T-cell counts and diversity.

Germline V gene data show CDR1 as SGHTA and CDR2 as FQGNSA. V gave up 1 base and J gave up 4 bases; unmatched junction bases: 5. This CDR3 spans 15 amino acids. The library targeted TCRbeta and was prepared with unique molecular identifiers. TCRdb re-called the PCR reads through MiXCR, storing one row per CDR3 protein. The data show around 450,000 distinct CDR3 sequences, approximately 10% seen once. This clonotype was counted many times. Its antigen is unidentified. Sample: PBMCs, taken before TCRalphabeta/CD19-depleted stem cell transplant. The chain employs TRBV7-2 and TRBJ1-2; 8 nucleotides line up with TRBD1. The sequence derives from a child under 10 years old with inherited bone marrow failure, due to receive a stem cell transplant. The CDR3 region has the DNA TGTGCCAGCAGCTTAGACGGACAGGGACTCTATGGCTACACCTTC. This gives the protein CASSLDGQGLYGYTF.